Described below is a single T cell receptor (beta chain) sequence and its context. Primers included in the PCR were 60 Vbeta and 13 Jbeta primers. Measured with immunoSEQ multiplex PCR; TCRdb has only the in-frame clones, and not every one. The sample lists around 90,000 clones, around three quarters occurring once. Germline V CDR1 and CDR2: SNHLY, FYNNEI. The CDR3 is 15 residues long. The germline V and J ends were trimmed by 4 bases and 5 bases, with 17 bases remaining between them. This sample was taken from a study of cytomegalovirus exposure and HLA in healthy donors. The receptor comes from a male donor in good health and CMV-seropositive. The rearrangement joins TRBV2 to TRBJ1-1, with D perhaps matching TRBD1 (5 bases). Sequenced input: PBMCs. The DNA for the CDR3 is TGTGCCAGCAGTGCCGAGGTGGGGGGAGGGACTGAAGCTTTCTTT. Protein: CASSAEVGGGTEAFF. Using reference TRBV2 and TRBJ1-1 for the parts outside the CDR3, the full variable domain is EPEVTQTPSHQVTQMGQEVILRCVPISNHLYFYWYRQILGQKVEFLVSFYNNEISEKSEIFDDQFSVERPDGSNFTLKIRSTKLEDSAMYFCASSAEVGGGTEAFFGQGTRLTVV.